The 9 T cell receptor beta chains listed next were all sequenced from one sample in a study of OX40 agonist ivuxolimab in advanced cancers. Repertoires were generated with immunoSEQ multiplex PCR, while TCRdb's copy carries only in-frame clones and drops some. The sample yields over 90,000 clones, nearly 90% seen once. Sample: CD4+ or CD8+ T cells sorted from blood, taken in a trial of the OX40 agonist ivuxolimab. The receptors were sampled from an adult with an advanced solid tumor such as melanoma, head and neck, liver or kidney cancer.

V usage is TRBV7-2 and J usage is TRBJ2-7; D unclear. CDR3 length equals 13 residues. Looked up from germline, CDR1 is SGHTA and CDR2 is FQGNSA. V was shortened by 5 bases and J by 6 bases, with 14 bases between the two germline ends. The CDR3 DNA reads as TGTGCCAGCAGCAGCTACGTGGCGGCCGAGCAGTACTTC. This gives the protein CASSSYVAAEQYF.

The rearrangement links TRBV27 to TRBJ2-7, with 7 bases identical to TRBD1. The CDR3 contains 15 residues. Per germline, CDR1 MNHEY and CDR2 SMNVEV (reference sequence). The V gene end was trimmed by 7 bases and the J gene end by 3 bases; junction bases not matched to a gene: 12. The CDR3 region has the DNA TGTGCCAGCACCCCAAGGACAGGACCCGGCTACGAGCAGTACTTC. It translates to CASTPRTGPGYEQYF.

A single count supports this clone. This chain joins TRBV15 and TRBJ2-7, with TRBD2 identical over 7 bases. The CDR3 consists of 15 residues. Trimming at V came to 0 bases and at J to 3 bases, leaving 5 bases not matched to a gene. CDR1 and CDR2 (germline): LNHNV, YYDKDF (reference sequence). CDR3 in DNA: TGTGCCACCAGCAGAGATTTCGGGAGGTACTACGAGCAGTACTTC. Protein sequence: CATSRDFGRYYEQYF.

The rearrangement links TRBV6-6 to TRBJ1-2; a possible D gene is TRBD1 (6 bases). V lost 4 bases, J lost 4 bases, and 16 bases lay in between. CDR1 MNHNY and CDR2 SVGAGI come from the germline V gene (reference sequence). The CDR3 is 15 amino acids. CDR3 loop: CASSFTGGGGYGYTF. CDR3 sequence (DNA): TGTGCCAGCAGTTTTACCGGAGGAGGGGGCTATGGCTACACCTTC.

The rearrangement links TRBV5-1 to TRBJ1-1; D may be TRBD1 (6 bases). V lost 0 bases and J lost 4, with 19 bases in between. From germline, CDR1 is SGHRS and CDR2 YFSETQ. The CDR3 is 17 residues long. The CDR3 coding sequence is TGCGCCAGCAGCTTGGTACTACAGGGTAAGAAGGGCACTGAAGCTTTCTTT. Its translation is CASSLVLQGKKGTEAFF. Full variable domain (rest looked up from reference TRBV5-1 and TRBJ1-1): KAGVTQTPRYLIKTRGQQVTLSCSPISGHRSVSWYQQTPGQGLQFLFEYFSETQRNKGNFPGRFSGRQFSNSRSEMNVSTLELGDSALYLCASSLVLQGKKGTEAFFGQGTRLTVV.

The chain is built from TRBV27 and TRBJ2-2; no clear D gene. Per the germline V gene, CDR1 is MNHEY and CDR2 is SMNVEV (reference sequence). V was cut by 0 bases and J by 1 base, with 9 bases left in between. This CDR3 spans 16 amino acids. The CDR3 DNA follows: TGTGCCAGCAGTTTATCGTTTGGGGAGAACACCGGGGAGCTGTTTTTT. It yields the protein CASSLSFGENTGELFF.

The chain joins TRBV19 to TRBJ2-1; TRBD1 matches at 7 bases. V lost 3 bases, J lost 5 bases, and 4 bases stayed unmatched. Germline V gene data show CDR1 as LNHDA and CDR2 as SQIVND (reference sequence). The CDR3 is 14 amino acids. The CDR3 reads CASSISGTDNEQFF. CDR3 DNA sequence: TGTGCCAGTAGTATCTCTGGGACAGACAATGAGCAGTTCTTC. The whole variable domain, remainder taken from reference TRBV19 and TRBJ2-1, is DGGITQSPKYLFRKEGQNVTLSCEQNLNHDAMYWYRQDPGQGLRLIYYSQIVNDFQKGDIAEGYSVSREKKESFPLTVTSAQKNPTAFYLCASSISGTDNEQFFGPGTRLTVL.

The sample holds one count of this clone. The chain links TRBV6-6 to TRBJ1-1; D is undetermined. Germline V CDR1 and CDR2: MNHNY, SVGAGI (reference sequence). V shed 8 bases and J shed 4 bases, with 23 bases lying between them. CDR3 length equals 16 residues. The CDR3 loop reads CASYFSNTVGGTEAFF. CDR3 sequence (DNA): TGTGCCAGCTATTTTTCGAACACAGTCGGTGGCACTGAAGCTTTCTTT.

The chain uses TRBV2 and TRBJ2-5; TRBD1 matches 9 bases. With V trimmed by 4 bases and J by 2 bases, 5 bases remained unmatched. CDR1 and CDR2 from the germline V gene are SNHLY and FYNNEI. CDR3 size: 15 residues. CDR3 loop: CASSGDRVGQETQYF. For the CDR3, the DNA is TGTGCCAGCAGTGGGGACAGGGTAGGGCAAGAGACCCAGTACTTC.